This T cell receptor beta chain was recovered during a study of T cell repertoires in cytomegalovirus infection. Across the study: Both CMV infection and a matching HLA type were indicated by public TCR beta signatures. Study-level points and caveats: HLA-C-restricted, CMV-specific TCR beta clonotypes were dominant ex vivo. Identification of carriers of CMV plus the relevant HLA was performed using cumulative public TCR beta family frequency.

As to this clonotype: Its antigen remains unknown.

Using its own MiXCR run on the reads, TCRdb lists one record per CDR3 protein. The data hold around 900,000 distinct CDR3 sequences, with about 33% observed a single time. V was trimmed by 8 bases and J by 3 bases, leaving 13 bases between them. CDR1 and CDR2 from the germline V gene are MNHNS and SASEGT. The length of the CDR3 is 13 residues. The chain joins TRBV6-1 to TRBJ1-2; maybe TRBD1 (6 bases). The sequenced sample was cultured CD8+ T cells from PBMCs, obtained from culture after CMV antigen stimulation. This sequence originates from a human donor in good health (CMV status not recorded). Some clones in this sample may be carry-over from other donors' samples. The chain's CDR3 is CASYRDGDYGYTF. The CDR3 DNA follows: TGTGCCAGCTACAGGGATGGGGACTATGGCTACACCTTC.